Listed below are T cell receptor beta chains from one sample, sequenced in a study of blood T cell repertoires in COVID-19. TCRdb keeps only in-frame clones here, not all; method: immunoSEQ multiplex PCR. Of about 330,000 clones listed, more than 70% were seen once; the top ten hold approximately 5%. The sample consisted of PBMCs or T cells enriched from blood (not recorded which). Every receptor here comes from a young woman who had recovered from COVID-19. CDR3s include the opening cysteine and the closing phenylalanine or tryptophan. The order of the fields is CDR3 length, clone size, V gene, D gene, J gene, CDR3 protein, CDR3 DNA. The D gene is left open where the match is weak. Rows may omit the clone size; those that give it use once, few, many or a size class.

13,NA,TRBV12-3/TRBV12-4,NA,TRBJ2-7,CASSFATVDEQYF,TGTGCCAGCAGTTTCGCGACAGTCGACGAGCAGTACTTC
13,NA,TRBV4-1,NA,TRBJ2-3,CASTDSRTDTQYF,TGCGCCAGCACCGATAGTCGGACAGATACGCAGTATTTT
16,NA,TRBV3-1/TRBV3-2,NA,TRBJ2-3,CASSPFPEEPKDTQYF,TGTGCCAGCAGCCCCTTCCCCGAGGAGCCGAAAGATACGCAGTATTTT
12,NA,TRBV10-2,TRBD1,TRBJ2-1,CASTLTGYEQFF,TGCGCCAGCACTCTGACAGGGTATGAGCAGTTCTTC
15,NA,TRBV28,TRBD2,TRBJ2-3,CASSSAGGGTDTQYF,TGTGCCAGCAGTTCAGCGGGGGGCGGCACAGATACGCAGTATTTT
15,NA,TRBV6-6,NA,TRBJ1-5,CASSYFDSSNQPQHF,TGTGCCAGCAGTTACTTCGACAGTAGCAATCAGCCCCAGCATTTT
17,NA,TRBV28,TRBD1,TRBJ2-3,CASSLSRDRGQTDTQYF,TGTGCCAGCAGTTTGTCCCGGGACAGGGGTCAAACAGATACGCAGTATTTT
14,NA,TRBV7-9,NA,TRBJ1-3,CASSFSDSGNTIYF,TGTGCCAGCAGCTTCTCCGACAGCGGAAACACCATATATTTT
16,once,TRBV15,NA,TRBJ2-1,CATSRVGGAYYNEQFF,TGTGCCACCAGCAGAGTGGGGGGGGCGTACTACAATGAGCAGTTCTTC
12,NA,TRBV7-2,NA,TRBJ2-1,CASSNRGNEQFF,TGTGCCAGCAGCAATAGAGGCAATGAGCAGTTCTTC
13,once,TRBV28,NA,TRBJ2-7,CASRSGTWNEQYF,TGTGCCAGCAGATCCGGGACATGGAACGAGCAGTACTTC
15,NA,TRBV2,TRBD1,TRBJ1-5,CASSFPDRVNQPQHF,TGTGCCAGCAGTTTCCCTGACAGGGTCAATCAGCCCCAGCATTTT
13,once,TRBV9,TRBD1,TRBJ2-7,CASSLGQGYEQYF,TGTGCCAGCAGCTTGGGACAGGGCTACGAGCAGTACTTC
12,NA,TRBV6-5,TRBD1,TRBJ1-1,CASSPWQGDAFF,TGTGCCAGCAGCCCCTGGCAGGGGGATGCTTTCTTT
13,NA,TRBV4-3,NA,TRBJ1-3,CASSQDMSTGLYF,TGCGCCAGCAGCCAAGATATGTCCACAGGGTTATATTTT
13,NA,TRBV27,NA,TRBJ2-1,CASSLSGANEQFF,TGTGCCAGCAGTTTATCTGGGGCGAATGAGCAGTTCTTC
18,NA,TRBV4-1,NA,TRBJ1-6,CASSQDRHDEGLGSPLHF,TGCGCCAGCAGCCAAGACCGGCATGACGAGGGCTTGGGTTCACCCCTCCACTTT
13,NA,TRBV29-1,NA,TRBJ1-1,CSVAQGGNTEAFF,TGCAGCGTTGCTCAAGGGGGGAACACTGAAGCTTTCTTT
13,once,TRBV12-3/TRBV12-4,TRBD1,TRBJ1-1,CASSPQGGPEAFF,TGTGCCAGCAGTCCACAGGGGGGACCTGAAGCTTTCTTT
14,NA,TRBV12-5,NA,TRBJ1-6,CASGTPGLNSPLHF,TGTGCTAGTGGTACACCGGGACTGAATTCACCCCTCCACTTT
15,NA,TRBV5-6,NA,TRBJ1-3,CASSLGQGTGNTIYF,TGTGCCAGCAGCTTGGGGCAGGGGACCGGAAACACCATATATTTT
16,NA,TRBV5-8,NA,TRBJ1-1,CASSFVTGLLATEAFF,TGTGCCAGCAGCTTCGTGACAGGCCTTTTAGCCACTGAAGCTTTCTTT
18,NA,TRBV10-2,NA,TRBJ1-3,CASSESRRLIGASNTIYF,TGCGCCAGCAGTGAGTCGCGACGGCTAATAGGGGCGAGCAACACCATATATTTT
14,once,TRBV7-2,NA,TRBJ2-3,CASSLYPGTDTQYF,TGTGCCAGCAGCTTATATCCGGGCACAGATACGCAGTATTTT
14,NA,TRBV15,NA,TRBJ1-2,CATSRDRANYGYTF,TGTGCCACCAGCAGAGACAGGGCTAACTATGGCTACACCTTC
15,NA,TRBV19,NA,TRBJ2-2,CASRERQTNTGELFF,TGTGCCAGTAGGGAAAGACAGACGAACACCGGGGAGCTGTTTTTT
14,NA,TRBV25-1,NA,TRBJ2-7,CASSESRGSYEQYF,TGTGCCAGCAGTGAATCCAGGGGCTCCTACGAGCAGTACTTC
13,NA,TRBV14,TRBD2,TRBJ2-7,CASSLGLAHEQYF,TGTGCCAGCAGCCTCGGACTAGCACACGAGCAGTACTTC
14,NA,TRBV19,TRBD2,TRBJ2-5,CASSITSGEETQYF,TGTGCCAGTAGTATCACTAGCGGGGAAGAGACCCAGTACTTC
14,once,TRBV6-5,NA,TRBJ1-5,CASSLRQPNQPQHF,TGTGCCAGCAGCCTCCGACAGCCCAATCAGCCCCAGCATTTT
13,NA,TRBV2,TRBD1,TRBJ1-1,CASREGQATEAFF,TGTGCCAGCAGGGAGGGACAGGCCACTGAAGCTTTCTTT
11,NA,TRBV20-1,TRBD2,TRBJ2-7,CSATSVREQYF,TGCAGTGCCACTAGCGTTCGGGAGCAGTACTTC
16,NA,TRBV28,NA,TRBJ2-7,CASSFHLRRSSYEQYF,TGTGCCAGCAGTTTCCATCTTCGTCGCAGCTCCTACGAGCAGTACTTC
11,NA,TRBV27,NA,TRBJ2-7,CASIQAYEQYF,TGTGCCAGCATTCAGGCCTACGAGCAGTACTTC
15,NA,TRBV7-2,TRBD2,TRBJ2-5,CASSLDTSGVETQYF,TGTGCCAGCAGCTTAGATACTAGCGGAGTTGAGACCCAGTACTTC
14,NA,TRBV27,TRBD1,TRBJ2-1,CASSFGTAYNEQFF,TGTGCCAGCAGTTTCGGGACAGCTTACAATGAGCAGTTCTTC
15,once,TRBV5-5,TRBD1,TRBJ1-2,CASSEGPGGYYGYTF,TGTGCCAGCAGCGAGGGTCCAGGGGGGTACTATGGCTACACCTTC
13,NA,TRBV6-2/TRBV6-3,NA,TRBJ2-3,CASSYVGTDTQYF,TGTGCCAGCAGTTACGTAGGCACAGATACGCAGTATTTT
16,NA,TRBV4-2,NA,TRBJ2-3,CASSQKEGLDGDTQYF,TGTGCCAGCAGCCAAAAGGAGGGCCTCGACGGGGATACGCAGTATTTT
15,NA,TRBV15,NA,TRBJ2-2,CATSRDRRQSGELFF,TGTGCCACCAGCAGAGATCGAAGACAGAGCGGGGAGCTGTTTTTT
16,once,TRBV6-5,NA,TRBJ1-2,CASSYSLDRAPWGYTF,TGTGCCAGCAGTTACTCGTTGGACAGAGCCCCATGGGGCTACACCTTC
12,NA,TRBV3-1/TRBV3-2,NA,TRBJ2-1,CASSQGAREQFF,TGTGCCAGCAGCCAAGGGGCTCGAGAGCAGTTCTTC
12,few,TRBV28,NA,TRBJ1-5,CASSLPVKPQHF,TGTGCCAGCAGTCTCCCGGTGAAGCCCCAGCATTTT